A selection of T cell receptor beta chains follows, all from one sample in a study of cytomegalovirus exposure and HLA in healthy donors. Data came from immunoSEQ multiplex PCR; TCRdb stores just in-frame clones and leaves some out. In the table there are around 85,000 clones, around 80% of which are singletons. The sample was PBMCs. The source of these receptors is a man aged 25 to 45 in good health and CMV-seronegative. The CDR3 runs from the conserved cysteine through the conserved F or W. A D gene is named only where the DNA matches it firmly. Rows give clone size only sometimes, using once, few, many, or a class for an expanded clone.

.,TRBJ2-1,TRBV9,once,CASSTSRGQTSYNEQFF,TGTGCCAGCAGCACCAGCAGGGGCCAGACCTCCTACAATGAGCAGTTCTTC
.,TRBJ1-5,TRBV2,.,CASRQDLSNQPQHF,TGTGCCAGTAGACAGGACCTTAGCAATCAGCCCCAGCATTTT
.,TRBJ1-1,TRBV7-9,.,CASSFGDRLAAEAFF,TGTGCCAGCAGCTTTGGTGACAGACTTGCCGCTGAAGCTTTCTTT
.,TRBJ1-5,TRBV15,.,CATSTGVPGQEVGQPQHF,TGTGCCACCAGCACAGGCGTTCCGGGACAAGAGGTGGGACAGCCCCAGCATTTT
TRBD1,TRBJ1-1,TRBV4-1,few,CASSQETGKGNTEAFF,TGCGCCAGCAGCCAAGAGACAGGGAAGGGGAACACTGAAGCTTTCTTT
.,TRBJ1-3,TRBV19,.,CASTDRGGSGNTIYF,TGTGCCAGTACCGACCGCGGGGGCTCTGGAAACACCATATATTTT
TRBD2,TRBJ2-4,TRBV7-3,.,CASSPGTSLGNIQYF,TGTGCCAGCAGCCCCGGGACTAGCTTAGGAAACATTCAGTACTTC
.,TRBJ2-7,TRBV30,few,CAWNTKVSYEQYF,TGTGCCTGGAATACTAAAGTATCCTACGAGCAGTACTTC
TRBD2,TRBJ2-3,TRBV29-1,.,CSVTSSTDTQYF,TGCAGCGTGACTAGCAGCACAGATACGCAGTATTTT
TRBD1,TRBJ2-3,TRBV5-4,.,CASSAYRGADTQYF,TGTGCCAGCAGCGCATACAGGGGGGCAGATACGCAGTATTTT
TRBD2,TRBJ2-3,TRBV4-2,.,CASSRLLAGDTDTQYF,TGTGCCAGCAGCCGCCTACTAGCGGGGGATACAGATACGCAGTATTTT
.,TRBJ1-5,TRBV10-3,few,CAIRGISNQPQHF,TGTGCCATCAGGGGCATTAGCAATCAGCCCCAGCATTTT
.,TRBJ2-1,TRBV11-3,.,CASSLGRVANEQFF,TGTGCCAGCAGCTTAGGTCGGGTAGCGAATGAGCAGTTCTTC
.,TRBJ2-5,TRBV27,.,CASNPLRGSGQETQYF,TGTGCCAGCAACCCACTTAGGGGCTCCGGGCAAGAGACCCAGTACTTC
TRBD1,TRBJ2-1,TRBV7-3,.,CASSRGQGGPSSYNEQFF,TGTGCCAGCAGCCGAGGACAGGGGGGCCCGAGCTCCTACAATGAGCAGTTCTTC
TRBD1,TRBJ1-1,TRBV29-1,.,CSAHRGPNTEAFF,TGCAGCGCCCACAGGGGGCCGAACACTGAAGCTTTCTTT
TRBD1,TRBJ1-6,TRBV7-2,.,CASSLTGGIVNSPLHF,TGTGCCAGCAGCTTAACAGGGGGCATAGTTAATTCACCCCTCCACTTT
.,TRBJ2-2,TRBV2,.,CASSRDKNTGELFF,TGTGCCAGCAGTCGGGACAAGAACACCGGGGAGCTGTTTTTT
.,TRBJ2-3,TRBV5-1,.,CASSLAWGASSTDTQYF,TGCGCCAGCAGCTTGGCCTGGGGCGCCTCTAGCACAGATACGCAGTATTTT
.,TRBJ2-5,TRBV9,few,CASSPTGIQETQYF,TGTGCCAGCAGCCCGACCGGGATCCAAGAGACCCAGTACTTC
TRBD2,TRBJ2-5,TRBV5-4,.,CASSLGGGGQETQYF,TGTGCCAGCAGCTTAGGTGGGGGGGGGCAAGAGACCCAGTACTTC
TRBD1,TRBJ2-7,TRBV18,.,CASSPSTGVHEQYF,TGTGCCAGCTCACCATCGACAGGGGTCCACGAGCAGTACTTC
TRBD2,TRBJ2-7,TRBV7-9,.,CASSFSGGAYEQYF,TGTGCCAGCAGCTTTAGCGGGGGGGCTTACGAGCAGTACTTC
TRBD1,TRBJ2-7,TRBV5-1,.,CASSGVAGGYEQYF,TGCGCCAGCAGCGGGGTGGCAGGGGGCTACGAGCAGTACTTC
.,TRBJ1-1,TRBV9,.,CASSVEGRQVAFF,TGTGCCAGCAGCGTAGAAGGAAGACAGGTAGCTTTCTTT
TRBD1,TRBJ2-7,TRBV29-1,.,CSVEEGGAGSVEQYF,TGCAGCGTTGAAGAAGGGGGCGCGGGTTCAGTCGAGCAGTACTTC
.,TRBJ1-1,TRBV7-8,.,CASSFTGDTEAFF,TGTGCCAGCAGCTTCACGGGAGACACTGAAGCTTTCTTT